This TCR beta chain was observed in a study of early T cells in non-severe SARS-CoV-2 infection. Study results and caveats: Matching results from VDJdb favored anti-spike CD8 responses, leaving private and CD4 specificities undetected.

Individual cDNA molecules carried attached unique molecular identifiers. In TCRdb, the 5' RACE reads were re-called with MiXCR into one record per CDR3 protein. In the table there are around 83,000 distinct CDR3 sequences, more than 9% of which are singletons. Trimming cost V 5 bases and J 7 bases, with 12 bases left between them. The CDR3 has 12 amino acids. The V gene's germline CDR1 is MNHEY and CDR2 SMNVEV (reference sequence). A word on this clonotype: Its antigen is still unknown.

This specimen was whole blood, taken at baseline. This chain uses TRBV27 with TRBJ2-7; tentative D call: TRBD2 (5 bases). The sequence was collected from an adult who was a healthcare worker with PCR-confirmed SARS-CoV-2 infection or an uninfected control (not recorded which). The CDR3 DNA sequence: TGTGCCAGCAGTCCCCATCCGGGGGAGCAGTACTTC. It encodes CASSPHPGEQYF.